The 29 T cell receptor beta chains given below trace back to one sample, sequenced in a study of regulatory T cells in long-lasting Graves disease. Researchers made TCR beta libraries by using iRepertoire HTBI primers and running Arm-PCR on CDR3 regions. Each CDR3 protein gets one entry after TCRdb re-called the multiplex PCR reads with MiXCR. The sample holds roughly 510,000 distinct CDR3 sequences, about 16% seen once. The sample's time point: newly diagnosed GD, antithyroid drugs for less than 3 months. The TCR library used RNA extracted from PBMCs. These data also featured in a second study, about T cells in Graves' hyperthyroidism and ophthalmopathy.

The sample consisted of peripheral blood mononuclear cells (PBMCs), taken at new diagnosis, from a patient treated with antithyroid drugs. The receptors originated from a man between 18 and 29 years old with Graves disease.

The chain carries TRBV13 and TRBJ2-7; weak D call: TRBD1 (6 bases). Germline loops: CDR1 PRHDT, CDR2 FYEKMQ (reference sequence). Trimming took 5 bases from V and 0 from J, leaving 11 bases between them. This CDR3 region has 14 residues. The CDR3 DNA reads as TGTGCCAGCAGCCGACAGGTTCTCTCCTACGAGCAGTACTTC. Residues: CASSRQVLSYEQYF.

This clonotype was counted many times. V and J are TRBV27 and TRBJ2-7; D may be TRBD1 (7 bases). The CDR3 has 19 amino acids. Trimming took off 1 base at V and 6 bases at J, with 28 bases between the two ends. From germline, CDR1 is MNHEY and CDR2 SMNVEV (reference sequence). The CDR3 region is CASSLFSPGTATAGSEQYF. The CDR3 DNA is TGTGCCAGCAGTTTATTTTCCCCCGGGACAGCGACCGCCGGGAGCGAGCAGTACTTC.

This clonotype was picked up a small number of times. This chain joins TRBV10-2 and TRBJ1-5; TRBD1 matches at 9 bases. Germline assignment: CDR1 WSHSY and CDR2 SAAADI. Trimming cost V 0 bases and J 4 bases; bases outside gene matches: 1. CDR3 length: 15 amino acids. CDR3 in DNA: TGCGCCAGCAGTGAGTCCGGGACAGGGAATCAGCCCCAGCATTTT. This translates into CASSESGTGNQPQHF.

This clonotype was recorded many times. V usage is TRBV27 and J usage is TRBJ2-3, with 9 bases matching TRBD2. Germline CDR1 is MNHEY and CDR2 is SMNVEV (reference sequence). The CDR3 loop spans 17 amino acids. With 4 bases clipped from V and 1 base from J, the junction kept 9 bases outside the gene matches. The CDR3 DNA sequence: TGTGCCAGCAGTTCCTTGATAGCGGGAGAGGGCACAGATACGCAGTATTTT. This sequence encodes CASSSLIAGEGTDTQYF.

This clonotype has a count of ten or more. This rearrangement joins TRBV3-1 to TRBJ2-1; D may be TRBD1 (6 bases). CDR1 and CDR2 (germline): LGHDT, YNNKEL (reference sequence). The CDR3 has 14 amino acids. The V gene lost 6 bases and the J gene lost 4 bases, with 13 bases spanning the gap. CDR3 in DNA: TGTGCCAGCAGGCAAACGGGACAATACAATGAGCAGTTCTTC. This sequence encodes CASRQTGQYNEQFF.

The rearrangement joins TRBV5-1 to TRBJ1-1; no definite D call. V was cut by 0 bases and J by 6 bases, with 21 bases left in between. CDR1 and CDR2 from the germline V gene are SGHRS and YFSETQ. This CDR3 is 17 amino acids long. The CDR3 sequence: CASSLAIVPPGPPEAFF. Written as DNA, the CDR3 is TGCGCCAGCAGCTTGGCCATTGTGCCCCCCGGGCCCCCTGAAGCTTTCTTT.

V gene TRBV20-1 combines with J gene TRBJ2-3; D ambiguous. V lost 0 bases to trimming and J lost 1 base, with 11 bases between them. The CDR3 has 15 amino acids. The germline CDR1 and CDR2 sequences are DFQATT and SNEGSKA (reference sequence). CDR3 residues: CSARDTRRGTDTQYF. In nucleotides, the CDR3 is TGCAGTGCTAGAGACACGAGGAGAGGCACAGATACGCAGTATTTT.

This clonotype has a count of ten or more. This sequence joins TRBV2 and TRBJ2-7, with 7 positions matching TRBD1. Germline V lookup: CDR1 SNHLY, CDR2 FYNNEI. There are 14 residues in the CDR3. Trimming removed 7 bases from V and 3 bases from J; junction bases left unmatched: 9. The CDR3 DNA sequence: TGTGCCAGCAAGGAGACAGGGAACTACTACGAGCAGTACTTC. This translates into CASKETGNYYEQYF.

This clonotype was found a few times. DNA for the CDR3: TGTGCCAGCAGCCTGGACAGGGGGGAAGCCGAGCAGTACTTC. The encoded protein is CASSLDRGEAEQYF. V gene TRBV11-2 combines with J gene TRBJ2-7, with 10 bases identical to TRBD1. V was clipped by 5 bases and J by 6 bases; unmatched bases: 7. The CDR3 length is 14 residues. The germline CDR1 and CDR2 sequences are SGHAT and FQNNGV.

The gene calls are TRBV5-1 and TRBJ2-2; D not certain. This CDR3 region has 13 residues. Germline CDR1 and CDR2: SGHRS and YFSETQ. Trimming removed 3 bases at V and 6 bases at J, with 9 bases between. CDR3 nucleotides: TGCGCCAGCAGCTACCTCGACGCCGGGGAGCTGTTTTTT. Amino acids: CASSYLDAGELFF.

This clonotype has just a few counts. The chain is built from TRBV30 and TRBJ2-3, with 10 bases fitting TRBD2. V lost 2 bases to trimming and J lost 2 bases; unmatched junction nucleotides: 10. This CDR3 spans 17 amino acids. The germline CDR1 and CDR2 sequences are GTSNPN and SVGIG (reference sequence). The CDR3 here is CAWSTRTSGILTDTQYF. CDR3 DNA sequence: TGTGCCTGGAGTACACGTACTAGCGGGATACTCACAGATACGCAGTATTTT.

This clonotype was detected a few times. The V call is TRBV2, the J call TRBJ2-1; D gene ambiguous. The germline gives CDR1 SNHLY, CDR2 FYNNEI. This CDR3 is 15 amino acids long. V dropped 7 bases and J dropped 1 base, with 14 bases sitting between them. The CDR3 region has the DNA TGTGCCAGCACCCCTATCGCGCCATCCTACAATGAGCAGTTCTTC. Protein: CASTPIAPSYNEQFF.

The chain links TRBV5-5 to TRBJ2-2; D may be TRBD1 (8 bases). V was cut by 4 bases and J by 5 bases, with 15 bases left in between. Germline-derived CDR1 and CDR2 are SGHKS and YYEKEE (reference sequence). CDR3 length: 15 amino acids. CDR3 region: CASSAGGTGTGELFF. CDR3 sequence (DNA): TGTGCCAGCAGCGCCGGGGGGACAGGTACCGGGGAGCTGTTTTTT.

This clonotype has ten or more counts. V gene TRBV30 combines with J gene TRBJ2-2; D is unresolved. The CDR3 contains 15 residues. The germline CDR1 and CDR2 sequences are GTSNPN and SVGIG (reference sequence). The ends were cut back, 0 bases at V and 0 bases at J, with 8 bases in the middle. Written as DNA, the CDR3 is TGTGCCTGGAGTGTAGGGCTAGCGAACACCGGGGAGCTGTTTTTT. Residues: CAWSVGLANTGELFF.

This clonotype occurred a few times. The chain carries TRBV19 and TRBJ1-5; 7 nucleotides align to TRBD1. Looked up from germline, CDR1 is LNHDA and CDR2 is SQIVND (reference sequence). This CDR3 spans 16 amino acids. Trimming took 6 bases from V and 0 from J; bases not matched to a gene: 8. CDR3 in amino acids: CASRATGTYSNQPQHF. The CDR3 coding sequence is TGTGCCAGTAGGGCGACAGGGACTTATAGCAATCAGCCCCAGCATTTT. Filled out from reference TRBV19 and TRBJ1-5, the complete variable domain reads DGGITQSPKYLFRKEGQNVTLSCEQNLNHDAMYWYRQDPGQGLRLIYYSQIVNDFQKGDIAEGYSVSREKKESFPLTVTSAQKNPTAFYLCASRATGTYSNQPQHFGDGTRLSIL.

The CDR3 DNA reads as TGTGCCAGCTCTGGCGGGAGGGCCATCGAGCAGTACTTC. Residues: CASSGGRAIEQYF. This chain connects TRBV18 to TRBJ2-7; 9 bases map to TRBD2. The ends lost 6 bases at V and 6 bases at J; junction bases unmatched: 6. Germline V gene lookup returns CDR1 KGHSH and CDR2 LQKENI. This CDR3 comprises 13 residues.

The table lists this clonotype with a few counts. The chain links TRBV5-4 to TRBJ2-3, with TRBD2 matching over 13 bases. V lost 0 bases and J lost 2; bases outside the gene matches: 3. This CDR3 comprises 17 residues. Looked up from germline, CDR1 is SGHNT and CDR2 is YYREEE (reference sequence). The CDR3 region has the DNA TGTGCCAGCAGCTTGGGGGGACTAGCGGGATTCACAGATACGCAGTATTTT. Amino acids: CASSLGGLAGFTDTQYF.

This clonotype showed up just a few times. The CDR3 is CASSQDGPMKQFF. CDR3 DNA sequence: TGTGCCAGCAGCCAAGATGGGCCAATGAAGCAGTTCTTC. The chain has TRBV14 and TRBJ2-1; D gene uncertain. CDR3 size: 13 residues. V lost 0 bases, J lost 11 bases, and 11 bases lay in between. Germline V gene data show CDR1 as SGHDN and CDR2 as FVKESK.

The chain carries TRBV28 and TRBJ2-7; 11 bases are a match to TRBD2. The DNA matches TRBJ2-1 better at its end, which makes the J call doubtful. Germline V gene data show CDR1 as MDHEN and CDR2 as SYDVKM. The CDR3 extends over 22 amino acids. CDR3 loop: CASSFNRLGTSGTMSSYNEQFF. Here the CDR3 DNA reads TGTGCCAGCAGTTTCAACCGGTTAGGGACTAGCGGTACAATGAGCTCCTACAATGAGCAGTTCTTC.

This clonotype was detected a few times. The CDR3 nucleotides are TGTGCCAGCAGCTTTGGGACTAGCTTCGATGAGCAGTTCTTC. Translated, it gives CASSFGTSFDEQFF. V gene TRBV5-8 combines with J gene TRBJ2-1; TRBD2 matches 9 bases. Per germline, CDR1 SGHTS and CDR2 YDEGEE. V dropped 2 bases and J dropped 8; count of bases not matched to a gene: 5. The CDR3 runs 14 residues.

The chain links TRBV4-1 to TRBJ2-3; D gene uncertain. In germline, CDR1 is MGHRA, CDR2 YSYEKL. The CDR3 has 15 amino acids. Trimming cost V 1 base and J 3 bases, with 11 bases left between them. CDR3 nucleotides: TGCGCCAGCAGCCAAGTACTTGCGGCGACAGATACGCAGTATTTT. It is translated as CASSQVLAATDTQYF.

The sample holds many counts of this clonotype. The rearrangement uses TRBV3-1 and TRBJ2-2; tentatively, D is TRBD1 or TRBD2 (5 bases each). V was trimmed by 0 bases and J by 6 bases, leaving 5 bases between them. The CDR3 consists of 13 residues. Germline V lookup: CDR1 LGHDT, CDR2 YNNKEL (reference sequence). This CDR3 reads CASSQEGPGELFF. CDR3 bases: TGTGCCAGCAGCCAAGAGGGACCCGGGGAGCTGTTTTTT. Full variable domain (remainder filled in from reference TRBV3-1 and TRBJ2-2): DTAVSQTPKYLVTQMGNDKSIKCEQNLGHDTMYWYKQDSKKFLKIMFSYNNKELIINETVPNRFSPKSPDKAHLNLHINSLELGDSAVYFCASSQEGPGELFFGEGSRLTVL.

This clonotype was counted a few times. The J gene is TRBJ1-4, the V gene TRBV2; 7 bases line up with TRBD1. Losses at the gene ends were 8 bases for V and 5 bases for J; bases not matched to a gene: 8. The CDR3 contains 14 residues. Germline V gives CDR1 SNHLY, CDR2 FYNNEI. Here the CDR3 reads CASLDRLVNEKLFF. CDR3 in DNA: TGTGCCAGCTTGGACAGGCTAGTAAATGAAAAACTGTTTTTT.

This clonotype has ten or more counts. The V gene is TRBV28, the J gene TRBJ2-1; 12 nucleotides agree with TRBD2. Germline CDR1 is MDHEN and CDR2 is SYDVKM. V shed 6 bases, J shed 4 bases, and the junction held 4 bases outside the gene matches. The CDR3 spans 15 residues. The DNA of the CDR3 is TGTGCCAGCAGCTCTAGCGGGGGGGGATACAATGAGCAGTTCTTC. Protein product: CASSSSGGGYNEQFF.

This clonotype was counted at least ten times. The rearrangement uses TRBV10-3 and TRBJ2-7; D unclear. Germline V gene sequence: CDR1 ENHRY, CDR2 SYGVKD. The CDR3 totals 16 residues. Trimming took off 6 bases at V and 0 bases at J, with 18 bases between the two ends. In DNA, the CDR3 is TGTGCCATCAGCCGAACCGTGGGTCAAAGCTCCTACGAGCAGTACTTC. It yields the protein CAISRTVGQSSYEQYF.

This clonotype showed up many times. The rearrangement links TRBV27 to TRBJ1-3; 7 bases are a match to TRBD1. The CDR3 length is 15 residues. J was trimmed by 4 bases and V by 3 bases; bases with no gene match: 6. Germline V gene lookup returns CDR1 MNHEY and CDR2 SMNVEV (reference sequence). Here the CDR3 DNA reads TGTGCCAGCAGTTTGAGGGGGCTGGTCGGAAACACCATATATTTT. As protein: CASSLRGLVGNTIYF.

This clonotype was found many times. This chain joins TRBV10-3 and TRBJ1-1; D not certain. Germline CDR1 ENHRY, CDR2 SYGVKD. The length of the CDR3 is 13 residues. Trimming removed 6 bases at V and 0 bases at J, with 8 bases between. Here the CDR3 reads CAIRGPLNTEAFF. CDR3 coding DNA: TGTGCCATCAGGGGCCCGTTGAACACTGAAGCTTTCTTT.

This clonotype came up many times. The chain carries TRBV2 and TRBJ2-3, with a possible D match to TRBD2 (6 bases). Trimming shortened V by 2 bases and J by 8 bases, and 11 bases separated the two germline ends. The V gene's germline CDR1 is SNHLY and CDR2 FYNNEI. This CDR3 has 13 amino acids. The DNA for the CDR3 is TGTGCCAGCAGTGAATCCCCCGGGGGTACGCAGTATTTT. As protein: CASSESPGGTQYF.

Comment on this clonotype: A far larger clone is off by one base, so a read error is likely. The J gene is TRBJ2-7, the V gene TRBV11-3; 11 positions match TRBD1. The length of the CDR3 is 16 residues. Germline V gene lookup returns CDR1 SGHNT and CDR2 YENEEA. The CDR3 spells CASSQAGQGGTYEQNF. CDR3 in DNA: TGTGCCAGCAGCCAAGCGGGACAGGGGGGGACCTACGAGCAGAACTTC.